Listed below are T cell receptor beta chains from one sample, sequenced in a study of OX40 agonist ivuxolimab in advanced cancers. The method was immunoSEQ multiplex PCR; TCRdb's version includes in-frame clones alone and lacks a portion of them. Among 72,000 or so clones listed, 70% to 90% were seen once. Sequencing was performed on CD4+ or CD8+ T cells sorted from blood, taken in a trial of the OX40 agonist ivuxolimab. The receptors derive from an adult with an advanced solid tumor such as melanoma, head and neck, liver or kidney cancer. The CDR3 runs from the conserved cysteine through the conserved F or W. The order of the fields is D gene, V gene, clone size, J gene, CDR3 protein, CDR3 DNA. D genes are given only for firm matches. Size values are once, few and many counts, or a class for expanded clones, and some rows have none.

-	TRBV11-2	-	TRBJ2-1	CASSLVGWRNSYNEQFF	TGTGCCAGCAGCTTAGTAGGCTGGCGGAACTCCTACAATGAGCAGTTCTTC
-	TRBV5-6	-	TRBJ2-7	CASSLEPVPPTYEQYF	TGTGCCAGCAGCTTGGAACCGGTCCCTCCTACTTACGAGCAGTACTTC
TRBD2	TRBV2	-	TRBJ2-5	CASSARGEQETQYF	TGTGCCAGCAGTGCCCGGGGGGAACAAGAGACCCAGTACTTC
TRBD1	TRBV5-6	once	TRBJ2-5	CASMPGQVPQETQYF	TGTGCCAGCATGCCGGGACAGGTCCCCCAAGAGACCCAGTACTTC
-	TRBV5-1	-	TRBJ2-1	CASSLGQGNEQFF	TGCGCCAGCAGCTTGGGCCAGGGTAATGAGCAGTTCTTC
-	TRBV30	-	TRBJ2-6	CAWTFSGANVLTF	TGTGCCTGGACCTTCTCTGGGGCCAACGTCCTGACTTTC
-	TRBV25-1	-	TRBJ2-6	CASSSSGANVLTF	-
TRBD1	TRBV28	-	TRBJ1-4	CASSGSGGPNEKLFF	TGTGCCAGCAGCGGATCAGGGGGCCCTAATGAAAAACTGTTTTTT
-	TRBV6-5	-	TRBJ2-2	CASTKWGRNTGELFF	TGTGCCAGCACCAAGTGGGGGAGGAACACCGGGGAGCTGTTTTTT
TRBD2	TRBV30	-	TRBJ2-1	CAWTSPALAGGNEQFF	TGTGCCTGGACTTCGCCGGCACTAGCGGGAGGCAATGAGCAGTTCTTC
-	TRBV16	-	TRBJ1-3	CASSQSQRTSGNTIYF	TGTGCCAGCAGCCAATCGCAGCGAACCTCTGGAAACACCATATATTTT
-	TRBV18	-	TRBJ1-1	CASSPPEQRPPMNTEAFF	TGTGCCAGCTCACCACCGGAACAGCGACCCCCGATGAACACTGAAGCTTTCTTT
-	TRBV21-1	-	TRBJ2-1	CASSLGHNYNEQFF	TGTGCCAGCAGCCTGGGACACAATTACAATGAGCAGTTCTTC
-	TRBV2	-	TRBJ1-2	CAGSVRASVPFYGYTF	TGTGCCGGCAGTGTCAGGGCCTCAGTTCCTTTCTATGGCTACACCTTC
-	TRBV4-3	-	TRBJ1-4	CASSQGSGVVNEKLFF	TGCGCCAGCAGCCAAGGTTCCGGGGTAGTGAATGAAAAACTGTTTTTT
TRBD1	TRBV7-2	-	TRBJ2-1	CASSLESQGAYNEQFF	TGTGCCAGCAGCTTAGAATCCCAGGGGGCCTACAATGAGCAGTTCTTC
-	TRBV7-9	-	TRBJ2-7	CASSLIPSPGAHEQYF	TGTGCCAGCAGCTTAATCCCCAGCCCCGGGGCCCACGAGCAGTACTTC
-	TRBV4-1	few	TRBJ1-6	CASSHYNSPLHF	TGCGCCAGCAGCCACTATAATTCACCCCTCCACTTT
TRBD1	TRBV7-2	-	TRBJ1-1	CASSLEGTAEAFF	TGTGCCAGCAGCTTAGAGGGGACAGCTGAAGCTTTCTTT
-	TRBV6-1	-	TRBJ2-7	CAAHSSYEQYF	TGTGCCGCCCACAGCTCCTACGAGCAGTACTTC
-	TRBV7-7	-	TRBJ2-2	CASSFGSRGTGELFF	TGTGCTAGCAGCTTTGGCAGCCGGGGCACCGGGGAGCTGTTTTTT
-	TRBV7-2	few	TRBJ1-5	CASSSPGPRSSQPQHF	TGTGCCAGCAGCTCACCCGGCCCAAGGTCCTCCCAGCCCCAGCATTTT
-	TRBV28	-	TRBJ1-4	CASSPLGGSTNEKLFF	TGTGCCAGCAGTCCCTTGGGGGGCTCAACTAATGAAAAACTGTTTTTT
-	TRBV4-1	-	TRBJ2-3	CASSQARLGAADTQYF	TGCGCCAGCAGCCAAGCGCGACTAGGGGCTGCAGATACGCAGTATTTT
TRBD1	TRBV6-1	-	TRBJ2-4	CASSEGQGSAKNIQYF	TGTGCCAGCAGTGAAGGACAGGGCTCCGCCAAAAACATTCAGTACTTC
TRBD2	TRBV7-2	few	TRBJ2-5	CASSLMSGGVLVTQYF	TGTGCCAGCAGCTTAATGAGCGGGGGGGTCCTAGTTACCCAGTACTTC
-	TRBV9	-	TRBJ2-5	CASSVGPEPETQYF	TGTGCCAGCAGCGTAGGCCCCGAGCCAGAGACCCAGTACTTC
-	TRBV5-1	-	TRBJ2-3	CASSSTRADTQYF	TGCGCCAGCAGCTCCACAAGGGCAGATACGCAGTATTTT
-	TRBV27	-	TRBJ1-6	CASSYLGNSPLHF	TGTGCCAGCAGTTACCTTGGGAACTCACCCCTCCACTTT
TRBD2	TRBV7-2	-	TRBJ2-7	CASSGGSGSNKQYF	TGTGCCAGCAGCGGGGGGAGCGGGAGTAATAAGCAGTACTTC
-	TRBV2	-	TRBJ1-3	CASTQSGVNSGNTIYF	TGTGCCAGCACCCAGTCCGGGGTTAACTCTGGAAACACCATATATTTT
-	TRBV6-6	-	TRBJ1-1	CASSSPGDGDTEAFF	TGTGCCAGCAGTTCTCCAGGGGACGGGGACACTGAAGCTTTCTTT
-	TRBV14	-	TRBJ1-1	CASSQVNREAFF	TGTGCCAGCAGCCAAGTAAACAGGGAAGCTTTCTTT
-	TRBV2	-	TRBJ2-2	CASTSAGIGELFF	TGTGCCAGCACCTCGGCGGGGATCGGGGAGCTGTTTTTT
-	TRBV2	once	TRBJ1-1	CASLSDGMNTEAFF	TGTGCCAGCCTCTCAGACGGCATGAACACTGAAGCTTTCTTT
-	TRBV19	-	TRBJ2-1	CASSPPGRTRPNEQFF	TGTGCCAGTAGCCCCCCGGGGAGGACTCGTCCAAATGAGCAGTTCTTC
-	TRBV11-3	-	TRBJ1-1	CASSLGLHGRGTEAFF	TGTGCCAGCAGCCTCGGACTGCACGGTAGGGGCACTGAAGCTTTCTTT
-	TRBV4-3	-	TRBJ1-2	CASSETAGTPNYGYTF	TGCGCCAGCAGCGAAACCGCCGGGACCCCTAACTATGGCTACACCTTC
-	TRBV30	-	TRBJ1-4	CAWSVGEKLFF	TGTGCCTGGAGTGTCGGGGAAAAACTGTTTTTT
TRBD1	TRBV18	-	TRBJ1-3	CASSPTGTGTISGNTIYF	TGTGCCAGCTCACCAACCGGGACAGGGACAATCTCTGGAAACACCATATATTTT
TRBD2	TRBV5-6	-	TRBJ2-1	CASSGTRHNEQFF	TGTGCCAGCAGCGGGACTAGGCACAATGAGCAGTTCTTC
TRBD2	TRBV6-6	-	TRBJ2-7	CASSYSGGRVYEQYF	TGTGCCAGCAGTTACTCCGGGGGGAGGGTGTACGAGCAGTACTTC
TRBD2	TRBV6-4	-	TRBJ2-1	CASSLSGTSYNEQFF	TGTGCCAGCAGTCTAAGCGGGACTTCCTACAATGAGCAGTTCTTC